This entry features one T cell receptor beta chain sequence. This entry belongs to a study of OX40 agonist ivuxolimab in advanced cancers. Data came from immunoSEQ multiplex PCR; TCRdb stores just in-frame clones and leaves some out. This sample has tens of thousands of clones, with approximately 91% found just once. V dropped 2 bases and J dropped 6 bases, with 11 bases sitting between them. The germline CDR1 and CDR2 sequences are KGHSH and LQKENI. This CDR3 comprises 14 residues. The chain carries TRBV18 and TRBJ1-5; a weak D match, TRBD1 (6 bases). Sequences were derived from CD4+ or CD8+ T cells sorted from blood, sampled in a trial of the OX40 agonist ivuxolimab. This clonotype was obtained from an adult with an advanced solid tumor such as melanoma, head and neck, liver or kidney cancer. CDR3 in amino acids: CASSPAGQPQPQHF. The DNA of the CDR3 is TGTGCCAGCTCACCAGCCGGACAGCCTCAGCCCCAGCATTTT.